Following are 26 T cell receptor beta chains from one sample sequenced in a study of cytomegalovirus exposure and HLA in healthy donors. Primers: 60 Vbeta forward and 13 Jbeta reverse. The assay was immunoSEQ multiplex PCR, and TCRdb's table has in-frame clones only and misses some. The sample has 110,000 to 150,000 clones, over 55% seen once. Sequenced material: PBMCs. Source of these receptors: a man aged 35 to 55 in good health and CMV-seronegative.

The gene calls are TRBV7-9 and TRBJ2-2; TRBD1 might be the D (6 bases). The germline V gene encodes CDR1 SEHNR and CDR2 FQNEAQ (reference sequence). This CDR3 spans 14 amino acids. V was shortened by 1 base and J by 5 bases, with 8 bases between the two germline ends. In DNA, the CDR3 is TGTGCCAGCAGCTTAGGGGGGCTGACCGGGGAGCTGTTTTTT. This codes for CASSLGGLTGELFF.

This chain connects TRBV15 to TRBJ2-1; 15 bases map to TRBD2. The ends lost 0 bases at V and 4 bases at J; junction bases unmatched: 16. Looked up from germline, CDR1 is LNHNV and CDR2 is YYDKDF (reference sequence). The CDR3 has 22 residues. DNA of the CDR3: TGTGCCACCAGCAGAGAGGCGCCCCCGGGACTAGCGGGAGGCATCCTATACAATGAGCAGTTCTTC. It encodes CATSREAPPGLAGGILYNEQFF. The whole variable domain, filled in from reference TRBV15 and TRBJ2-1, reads DAMVIQNPRYQVTQFGKPVTLSCSQTLNHNVMYWYQQKSSQAPKLLFHYYDKDFNNEADTPDNFQSRRPNTSFCFLDIRSPGLGDTAMYLCATSREAPPGLAGGILYNEQFFGPGTRLTVL.

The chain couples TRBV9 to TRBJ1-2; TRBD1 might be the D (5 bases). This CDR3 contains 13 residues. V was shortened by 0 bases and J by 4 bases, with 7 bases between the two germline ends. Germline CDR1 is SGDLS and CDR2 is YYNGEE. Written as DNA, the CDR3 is TGTGCCAGCAGCGTAGGAACAGGCTATGGCTACACCTTC. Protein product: CASSVGTGYGYTF.

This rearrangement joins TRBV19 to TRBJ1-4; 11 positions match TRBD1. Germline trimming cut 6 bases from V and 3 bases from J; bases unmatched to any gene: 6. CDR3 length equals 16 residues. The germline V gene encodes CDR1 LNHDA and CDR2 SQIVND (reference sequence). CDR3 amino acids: CASSMGQGVSNEKLFF. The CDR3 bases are TGTGCCAGTAGCATGGGACAGGGGGTATCTAATGAAAAACTGTTTTTT.

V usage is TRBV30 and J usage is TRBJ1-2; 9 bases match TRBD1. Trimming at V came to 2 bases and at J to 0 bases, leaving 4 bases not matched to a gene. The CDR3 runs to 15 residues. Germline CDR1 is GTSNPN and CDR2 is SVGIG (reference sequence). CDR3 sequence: CAWSLDRGANYGYTF. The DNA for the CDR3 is TGTGCCTGGAGTTTGGACAGGGGAGCTAACTATGGCTACACCTTC.

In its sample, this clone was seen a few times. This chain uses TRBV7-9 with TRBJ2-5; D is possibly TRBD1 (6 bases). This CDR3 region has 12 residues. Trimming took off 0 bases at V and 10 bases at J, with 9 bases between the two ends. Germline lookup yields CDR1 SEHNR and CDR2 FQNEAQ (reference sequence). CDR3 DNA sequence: TGTGCCAGCAGCTTAGCTTACAGGGACCAGTACTTC. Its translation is CASSLAYRDQYF.

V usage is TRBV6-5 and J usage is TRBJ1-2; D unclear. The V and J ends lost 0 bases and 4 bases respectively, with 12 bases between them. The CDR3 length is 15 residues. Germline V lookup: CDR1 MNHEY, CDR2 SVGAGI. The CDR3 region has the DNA TGTGCCAGCAGTTACTCGTCCGGGAGTAGCTATGGCTACACCTTC. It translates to CASSYSSGSSYGYTF.

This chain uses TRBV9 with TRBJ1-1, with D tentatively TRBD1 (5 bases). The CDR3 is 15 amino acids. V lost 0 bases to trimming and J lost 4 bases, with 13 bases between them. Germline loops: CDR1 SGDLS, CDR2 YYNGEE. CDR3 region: CASSVDVGEGTEAFF. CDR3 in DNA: TGTGCCAGCAGCGTAGATGTAGGGGAGGGCACTGAAGCTTTCTTT.

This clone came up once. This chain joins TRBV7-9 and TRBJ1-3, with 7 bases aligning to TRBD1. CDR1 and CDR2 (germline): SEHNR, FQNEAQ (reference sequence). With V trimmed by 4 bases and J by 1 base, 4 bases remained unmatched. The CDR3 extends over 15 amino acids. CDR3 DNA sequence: TGTGCCAGCAGCTCCCTCAGGGGGTCTGGAAACACCATATATTTT. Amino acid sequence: CASSSLRGSGNTIYF.

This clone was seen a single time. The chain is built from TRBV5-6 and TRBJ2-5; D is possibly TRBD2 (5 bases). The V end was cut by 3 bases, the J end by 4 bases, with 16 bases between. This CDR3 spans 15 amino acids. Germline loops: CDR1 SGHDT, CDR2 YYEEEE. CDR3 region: CASSSKPGRGETQYF. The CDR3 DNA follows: TGTGCCAGCAGCTCCAAGCCCGGACGGGGAGAGACCCAGTACTTC.

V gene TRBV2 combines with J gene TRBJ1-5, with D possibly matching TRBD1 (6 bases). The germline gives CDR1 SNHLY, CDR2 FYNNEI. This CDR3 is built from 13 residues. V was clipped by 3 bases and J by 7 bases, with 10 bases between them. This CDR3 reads CASSEGRGQPQHF. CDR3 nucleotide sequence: TGTGCCAGCAGTGAGGGCAGGGGCCAGCCCCAGCATTTT.

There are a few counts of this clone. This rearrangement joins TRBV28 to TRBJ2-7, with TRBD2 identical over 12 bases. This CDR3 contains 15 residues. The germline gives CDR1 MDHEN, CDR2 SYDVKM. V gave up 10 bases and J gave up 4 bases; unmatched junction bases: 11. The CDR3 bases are TGTGCCATCAACCCAAGTACTAGCGGGAGGTACGAGCAGTACTTC. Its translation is CAINPSTSGRYEQYF.

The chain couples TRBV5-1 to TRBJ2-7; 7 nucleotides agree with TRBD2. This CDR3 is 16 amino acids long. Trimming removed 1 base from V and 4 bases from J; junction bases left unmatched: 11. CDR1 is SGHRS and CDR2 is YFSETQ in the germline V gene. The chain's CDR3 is CASSLPRRESGYEQYF. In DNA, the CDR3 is TGCGCCAGCAGCTTGCCGAGGCGGGAGAGTGGGTACGAGCAGTACTTC.

This CDR3 reads CASSPERSTEAFF. The CDR3 DNA reads TGTGCCAGCAGTCCAGAAAGGAGCACTGAAGCTTTCTTT. J is TRBJ1-1 and V is TRBV6-5; D gene ambiguous. CDR1 is MNHEY, CDR2 SVGAGI, per germline. Trimming stripped 5 bases from V and 4 bases from J, with 11 bases between. This CDR3 is 13 amino acids long.

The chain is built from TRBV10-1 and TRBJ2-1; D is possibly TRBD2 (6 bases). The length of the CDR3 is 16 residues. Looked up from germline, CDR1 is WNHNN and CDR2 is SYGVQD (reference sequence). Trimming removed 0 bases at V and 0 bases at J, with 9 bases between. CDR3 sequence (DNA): TGCGCCAGCAGTGAGTCACGCGGGACCTCCTACAATGAGCAGTTCTTC. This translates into CASSESRGTSYNEQFF.

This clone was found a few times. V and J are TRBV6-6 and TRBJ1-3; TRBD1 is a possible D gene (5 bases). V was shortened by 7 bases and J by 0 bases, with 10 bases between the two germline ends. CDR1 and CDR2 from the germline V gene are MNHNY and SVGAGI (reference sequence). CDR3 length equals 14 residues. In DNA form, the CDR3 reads TGTGCCAGCACTTGGGGCTACTCTGGAAACACCATATATTTT. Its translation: CASTWGYSGNTIYF.

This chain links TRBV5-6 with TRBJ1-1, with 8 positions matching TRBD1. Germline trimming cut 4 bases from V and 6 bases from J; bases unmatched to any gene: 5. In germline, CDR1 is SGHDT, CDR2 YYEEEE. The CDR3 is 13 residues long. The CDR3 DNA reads TGTGCCAGCAGCGCACAGGGGGACGCTGAAGCTTTCTTT. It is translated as CASSAQGDAEAFF.

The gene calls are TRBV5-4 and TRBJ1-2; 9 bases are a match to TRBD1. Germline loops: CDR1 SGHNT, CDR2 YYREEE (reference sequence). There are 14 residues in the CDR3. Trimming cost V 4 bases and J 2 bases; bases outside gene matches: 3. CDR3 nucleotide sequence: TGTGCCAGCAGCCCCGGGACAGGGAACTATGGCTACACCTTC. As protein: CASSPGTGNYGYTF. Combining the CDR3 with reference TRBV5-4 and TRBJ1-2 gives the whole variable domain ETGVTQSPTHLIKTRGQQVTLRCSSQSGHNTVSWYQQALGQGPQFIFQYYREEENGRGNFPPRFSGLQFPNYSSELNVNALELDDSALYLCASSPGTGNYGYTFGSGTRLTVV.

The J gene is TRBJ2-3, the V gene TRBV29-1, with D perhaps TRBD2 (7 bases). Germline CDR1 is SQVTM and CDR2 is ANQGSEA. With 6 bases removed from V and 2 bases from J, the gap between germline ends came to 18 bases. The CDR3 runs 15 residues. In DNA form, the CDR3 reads TGCAGCGTGGCCGGGGGCGGGGGTTTCACAGATACGCAGTATTTT. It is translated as CSVAGGGGFTDTQYF.

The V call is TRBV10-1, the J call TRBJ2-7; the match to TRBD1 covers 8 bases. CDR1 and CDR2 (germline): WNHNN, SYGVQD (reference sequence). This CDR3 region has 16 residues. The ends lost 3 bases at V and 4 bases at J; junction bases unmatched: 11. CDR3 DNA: TGCGCCAGCAGTGATTTTTCGGGCAGGGGGCAATACGAGCAGTACTTC. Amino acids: CASSDFSGRGQYEQYF.

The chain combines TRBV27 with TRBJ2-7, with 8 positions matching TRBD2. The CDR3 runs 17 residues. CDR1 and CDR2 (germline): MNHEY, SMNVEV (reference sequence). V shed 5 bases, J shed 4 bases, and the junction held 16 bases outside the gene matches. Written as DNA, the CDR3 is TGTGCCAGCAGTCAACGGTGGTCCAGCGGGGGACCTTACGAGCAGTACTTC. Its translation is CASSQRWSSGGPYEQYF.

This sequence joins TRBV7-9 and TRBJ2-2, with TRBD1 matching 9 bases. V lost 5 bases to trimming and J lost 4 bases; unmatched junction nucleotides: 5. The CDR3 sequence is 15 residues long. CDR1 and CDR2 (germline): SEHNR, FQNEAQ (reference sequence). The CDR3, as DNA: TGTGCCAGCAGCCACCGGACAGGGGCCACCGGGGAGCTGTTTTTT. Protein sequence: CASSHRTGATGELFF.

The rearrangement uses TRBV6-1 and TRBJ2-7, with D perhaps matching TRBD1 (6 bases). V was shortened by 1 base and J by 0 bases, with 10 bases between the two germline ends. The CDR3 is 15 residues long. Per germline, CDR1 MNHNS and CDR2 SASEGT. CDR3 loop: CASSEGTASSYEQYF. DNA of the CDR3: TGTGCCAGCAGTGAAGGGACAGCCAGCTCCTACGAGCAGTACTTC.

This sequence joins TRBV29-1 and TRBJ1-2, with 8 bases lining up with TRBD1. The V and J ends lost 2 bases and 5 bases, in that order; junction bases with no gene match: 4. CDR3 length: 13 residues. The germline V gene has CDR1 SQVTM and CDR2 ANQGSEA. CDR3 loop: CSVEQGARYGYTF. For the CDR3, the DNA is TGCAGCGTTGAACAGGGGGCGCGGTATGGCTACACCTTC.

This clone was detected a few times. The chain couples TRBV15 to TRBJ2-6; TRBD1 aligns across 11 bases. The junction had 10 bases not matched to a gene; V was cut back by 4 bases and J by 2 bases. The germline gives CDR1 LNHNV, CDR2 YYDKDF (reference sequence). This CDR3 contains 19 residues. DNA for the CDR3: TGTGCCACCAGCACACCTAGGACAGGGGGCATAACTGGGGCCAACGTCCTGACTTTC. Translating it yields CATSTPRTGGITGANVLTF.

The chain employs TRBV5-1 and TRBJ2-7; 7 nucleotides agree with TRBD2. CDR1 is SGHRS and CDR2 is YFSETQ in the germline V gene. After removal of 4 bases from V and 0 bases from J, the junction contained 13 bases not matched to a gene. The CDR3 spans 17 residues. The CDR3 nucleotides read TGCGCCAGCAGCCAAGGACTAGTCCTAGTGAGCTCCTACGAGCAGTACTTC. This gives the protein CASSQGLVLVSSYEQYF.